This T cell receptor beta chain originates from a study of shared clonotypes between healthy human individuals. Data came from immunoSEQ multiplex PCR; TCRdb stores just in-frame clones and leaves some out. The sample lists approximately 1.5 million clones; about 98.5% were seen once. Sequencing was performed on naive CD4+ T cells sorted from blood. The subset: CD45RA+ positively selected. The source is a man aged 25-40 years in good health.

The CDR3: CASSLRMGADTQYF. In DNA, the CDR3 is TGTGCCAGCAGCTTGAGGATGGGGGCAGATACGCAGTATTTT. The rearrangement uses TRBV5-8 and TRBJ2-3; D is tentatively TRBD1 or TRBD2 (5 bases each). The germline gives CDR1 SGHTS, CDR2 YDEGEE. There are 14 residues in the CDR3. V was cut by 1 base and J by 4 bases, with 10 bases left in between.